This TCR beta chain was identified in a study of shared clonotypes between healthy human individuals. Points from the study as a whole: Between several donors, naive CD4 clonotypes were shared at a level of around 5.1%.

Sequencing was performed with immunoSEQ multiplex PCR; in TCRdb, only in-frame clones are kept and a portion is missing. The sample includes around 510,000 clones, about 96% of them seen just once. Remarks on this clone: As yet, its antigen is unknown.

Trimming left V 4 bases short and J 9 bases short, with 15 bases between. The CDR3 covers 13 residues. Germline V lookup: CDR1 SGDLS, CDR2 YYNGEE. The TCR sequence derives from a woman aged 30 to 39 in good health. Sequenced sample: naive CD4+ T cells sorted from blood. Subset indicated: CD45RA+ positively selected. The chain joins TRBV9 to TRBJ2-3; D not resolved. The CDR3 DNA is TGTGCCAGCAGCCCCGGCCGATCTTCCACGCAGTATTTT. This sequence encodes CASSPGRSSTQYF.